What follows describes a single T cell receptor beta chain. Its antigen remains unidentified. CDR3 length equals 14 residues. The V gene end was trimmed by 0 bases and the J gene end by 6 bases; junction bases not matched to a gene: 2. Germline V lookup: CDR1 LNHNV, CDR2 YYDKDF (reference sequence). The data belong to a study of cytomegalovirus exposure and HLA in healthy donors. Regarding the study as a whole: Using the classifier, cytomegalovirus status was reportedly diagnosed with high specificity and sensitivity. Reportedly, a later analysis found an Asian-associated ancestry cluster had fewer N-insertions than the approximately 670-donor mean. Later genetic work tied a missense DCLRE1C variant to beta-chain V and J trimming.

With 60 Vbeta and 13 Jbeta primers, the PCR was carried out. The assay was immunoSEQ multiplex PCR, and TCRdb's table has in-frame clones only and misses some. Of approximately 150,000 clones listed, 70% to 85% are singletons. V usage is TRBV15 and J usage is TRBJ1-2; 9 nucleotides align to TRBD1. The source is a woman aged 60-75 years in good health and CMV-seropositive. The sequencing input was PBMCs. The CDR3 region has the DNA TGTGCCACCAGCAGAGATTGGGACAGGGATGGCTACACCTTC. This codes for CATSRDWDRDGYTF.